This T cell receptor (beta chain) was retrieved from a study of blood T cell repertoires in COVID-19. Assay used: immunoSEQ multiplex PCR; TCRdb lists only in-frame clones, some missing. The data contain 300,000 to 400,000 clones, 80% to 90% of them singletons. CDR3 length equals 16 residues. V lost 0 bases, J lost 2 bases, and 6 bases stayed unmatched. Germline V gene data show CDR1 as MGHDK and CDR2 as SYGVNS. J is TRBJ2-5 and V is TRBV25-1; 7 nucleotides agree with TRBD1. This TCR came from a young man who had recovered from COVID-19. What was sequenced was PBMCs or T cells enriched from blood (not recorded which). DNA for the CDR3: TGTGCCAGCAGTGAATACGAGACAGGGTCGCAAGAGACCCAGTACTTC. Translated, it gives CASSEYETGSQETQYF.